One sample yielded the 15 T cell receptor beta chains listed below, sequenced in a study of T cell changes during pregnancy in multiple sclerosis. Some clones are missing from TCRdb's copy, which holds only in-frame ones; the method was immunoSEQ multiplex PCR. The sample consists of 18,000 or so clones, about nine tenths of them appearing once. This specimen consisted of CD8+ T cells from peripheral blood mononuclear cells, obtained in the second trimester of pregnancy. Every receptor here comes from a female donor in good health, enrolled as a control in a pregnancy study.

The gene calls are TRBV4-1 and TRBJ2-3; 8 bases map to TRBD1. This CDR3 spans 17 amino acids. J was trimmed by 2 bases and V by 0 bases; bases with no gene match: 7. Germline lookup yields CDR1 MGHRA and CDR2 YSYEKL. CDR3 in DNA: TGCGCCAGCAGCCAAGAACGTGGGACAGGTCCCACAGATACGCAGTATTTT. It encodes CASSQERGTGPTDTQYF.

The rearrangement links TRBV19 to TRBJ2-2, with D perhaps TRBD1 (5 bases). The V gene's germline CDR1 is LNHDA and CDR2 SQIVND (reference sequence). The ends were cut back, 1 base at V and 3 bases at J, with 6 bases in the middle. This CDR3 region has 14 residues. Written as DNA, the CDR3 is TGTGCCAGTAGTATAGTACAGGACACCGGGGAGCTGTTTTTT. Translating it yields CASSIVQDTGELFF. The variable domain in full, completed from reference TRBV19 and TRBJ2-2, reads DGGITQSPKYLFRKEGQNVTLSCEQNLNHDAMYWYRQDPGQGLRLIYYSQIVNDFQKGDIAEGYSVSREKKESFPLTVTSAQKNPTAFYLCASSIVQDTGELFFGEGSRLTVL.

This sequence joins TRBV5-6 and TRBJ1-2; TRBD1 aligns across 9 bases. This CDR3 is built from 18 residues. The germline V gene encodes CDR1 SGHDT and CDR2 YYEEEE. V trimming: 0 bases; J trimming: 7 bases; junction bases outside the gene matches: 16. CDR3 sequence reads: CASSLGGPTGGVTGGYTF. Here the CDR3 DNA reads TGTGCCAGCAGCTTGGGGGGACCGACAGGGGGGGTAACCGGTGGCTACACCTTC.

CDR3 sequence: CASSLSGGVYEQYF. The CDR3 DNA reads as TGTGCCAGCAGCTTATCTGGGGGGGTCTACGAGCAGTACTTC. The genes are TRBV7-9 and TRBJ2-7; 7 bases agree with TRBD2. Germline CDR1 is SEHNR and CDR2 is FQNEAQ (reference sequence). Unmatched junction bases numbered 4, after V lost 2 bases and J lost 3 bases. The CDR3 spans 14 residues.

The chain employs TRBV2 and TRBJ2-7, with D possibly being TRBD2 (6 bases). With 8 bases removed from V and 4 bases from J, the gap between germline ends came to 27 bases. From germline, CDR1 is SNHLY and CDR2 FYNNEI. The CDR3 is 17 residues long. DNA of the CDR3: TGTGCCAGCGCTCGGGGAAATTGGGGCGGGATTTCATACGAGCAGTACTTC. As protein: CASARGNWGGISYEQYF. Full variable domain (rest looked up from reference TRBV2 and TRBJ2-7): EPEVTQTPSHQVTQMGQEVILRCVPISNHLYFYWYRQILGQKVEFLVSFYNNEISEKSEIFDDQFSVERPDGSNFTLKIRSTKLEDSAMYFCASARGNWGGISYEQYFGPGTRLTVT.

This clone was found a few times. This rearrangement joins TRBV7-9 to TRBJ2-7; unclear D gene. The CDR3 sequence is 13 residues long. CDR1 and CDR2 from the germline V gene are SEHNR and FQNEAQ (reference sequence). Trimming removed 2 bases from V and 2 bases from J, with 7 bases in between. The CDR3 DNA reads TGTGCCAGCAGCTTACCCGCGGCCTACGAGCAGTACTTC. This translates into CASSLPAAYEQYF.

V usage is TRBV6-4 and J usage is TRBJ2-1; tentatively, D is TRBD2 (6 bases). V was trimmed by 8 bases and J by 5 bases, leaving 13 bases between them. CDR3 length: 13 amino acids. Germline V gene data show CDR1 as MRHNA and CDR2 as SNTAGT. The CDR3 loop is CASASGDDNEQFF. The CDR3 coding sequence is TGTGCCAGCGCCTCGGGAGACGACAATGAGCAGTTCTTC.

This sequence joins TRBV10-2 and TRBJ1-2, with 8 bases aligning to TRBD1. The CDR3 covers 19 residues. Per the germline V gene, CDR1 is WSHSY and CDR2 is SAAADI. The V and J ends lost 6 bases and 5 bases, in that order; junction bases with no gene match: 23. In DNA form, the CDR3 reads TGCGCCAGCAGGAACCGGGACAGGAGATTCCGGCTGACCCCTTATGGCTACACCTTC. Translation gives CASRNRDRRFRLTPYGYTF.

The chain's CDR3 is CAISEGQGLGETQYF. As DNA, the CDR3 is TGTGCCATCAGTGAGGGACAGGGCTTGGGGGAGACCCAGTACTTC. The rearrangement joins TRBV10-3 to TRBJ2-5; TRBD1 aligns across 8 bases. Germline loops: CDR1 ENHRY, CDR2 SYGVKD. CDR3 length: 15 residues. With 2 bases clipped from V and 5 bases from J, the junction kept 7 bases outside the gene matches.

V is TRBV25-1 and J is TRBJ1-4, with TRBD1 as a possible D gene (6 bases). The CDR3 contains 14 residues. Deletions cut 4 bases from V and 1 base from J, with 7 bases between. Germline assignment: CDR1 MGHDK and CDR2 SYGVNS. DNA for the CDR3: TGTGCCAGCAGTGTACAGGGAACTAATGAAAAACTGTTTTTT. This translates into CASSVQGTNEKLFF. Full variable domain (rest looked up from reference TRBV25-1 and TRBJ1-4): EADIYQTPRYLVIGTGKKITLECSQTMGHDKMYWYQQDPGMELHLIHYSYGVNSTEKGDLSSESTVSRIRTEHFPLTLESARPSHTSQYLCASSVQGTNEKLFFGSGTQLSVL.

The rearrangement joins TRBV7-8 to TRBJ1-2; D possibly corresponds to TRBD1 (6 bases). The length of the CDR3 is 16 residues. CDR1 is SGHVS, CDR2 FQNEAQ, per germline. V was cut by 3 bases and J by 1 base, with 15 bases left in between. The CDR3 loop reads CASSLLGQPINYGYTF. In DNA form, the CDR3 reads TGTGCCAGCAGCTTGCTCGGACAGCCTATTAACTATGGCTACACCTTC.

This clone was counted a single time. The rearrangement uses TRBV6-1 and TRBJ1-2, with D perhaps TRBD1 (5 bases). The V and J ends lost 6 bases and 3 bases respectively, with 8 bases between them. This CDR3 is 12 amino acids long. The germline V gene has CDR1 MNHNS and CDR2 SASEGT. CDR3 protein: CASRGLHYGYTF. For the CDR3, the DNA is TGTGCCAGCAGGGGACTGCACTATGGCTACACCTTC.

This clone was picked up one time. The CDR3 region has the DNA TGTGCCAGCAGCGCCCCTTTTAAGCGGGATACCTACGAGCAGTACTTC. This translates into CASSAPFKRDTYEQYF. This chain uses TRBV5-6 with TRBJ2-7, with TRBD2 matching 7 bases. CDR1 and CDR2 from the germline V gene are SGHDT and YYEEEE. J was trimmed by 2 bases and V by 4 bases; bases with no gene match: 12. The CDR3 length is 16 residues.

This clone was seen a handful of times. The V gene is TRBV6-5, the J gene TRBJ2-1; D might be TRBD2 (5 bases). The CDR3 is made up of 16 amino acids. Trimming pared 2 bases from V and 5 bases from J, leaving 16 bases between. Germline CDR1 MNHEY, CDR2 SVGAGI. The CDR3 coding sequence is TGTGCCAGCAGTTACGGAGCGCGGGCCGATAACAATGAGCAGTTCTTC. Residues: CASSYGARADNNEQFF.

The chain links TRBV14 to TRBJ2-5; possibly TRBD2 for D (6 bases). The V and J ends lost 5 bases and 5 bases respectively, with 18 bases between them. Per the germline V gene, CDR1 is SGHDN and CDR2 is FVKESK. The CDR3 runs 15 residues. CDR3 amino acids: CASSVGAGTWETQYF. The CDR3 bases are TGTGCCAGCAGCGTCGGGGCGGGGACTTGGGAGACCCAGTACTTC.